The present TCR beta chain was sequenced within a study of CD8 T cells in Susac syndrome. With random hexamers, 0.5 to 1 ug RNA was reverse transcribed. From the immunoSEQ multiplex PCR reads, TCRdb called clonotypes with MiXCR, one entry per CDR3 protein. There are about 130,000 distinct CDR3 sequences in the sample; about 96% occur only once, and over 0.1% lies in the top ten. The germline V gene has CDR1 MDHEN and CDR2 SYDVKM. This CDR3 has 14 residues. V dropped 8 bases and J dropped 1 base, with 12 bases sitting between them. The chain couples TRBV28 to TRBJ1-5; D is uncertain. Sequencing was done on a sample of CD4+ T cells from PBMCs. The TCR was taken from a human donor in good health. This chain's CDR3 is CASELVQSNQPQHF. CDR3 coding DNA: TGTGCCAGCGAATTGGTACAGAGCAATCAGCCCCAGCATTTT.